One and the same sample provided the 18 T cell receptor beta chains below, sequenced in a study of T cell responses to AZD1222 COVID-19 vaccine. Here immunoSEQ multiplex PCR was the method, and the copy in TCRdb shows in-frame clones only, minus some. The table records 60,000 to 80,000 clones, approximately 85% of them present only once. The starting material was peripheral blood, obtained on day 0 of AZD1222 vaccination. The receptor set was obtained from an adult in good health.

The V call is TRBV6-5, the J call TRBJ1-1; no firm D call. Per germline, CDR1 MNHEY and CDR2 SVGAGI. This CDR3 is built from 13 residues. V was cut by 6 bases and J by 0 bases, with 8 bases left in between. CDR3 sequence (DNA): TGTGCCAGCAGAGCCTCTATGAACACTGAAGCTTTCTTT. It is translated as CASRASMNTEAFF.

The table lists this clone with a count of one. V is TRBV6-2 or TRBV6-3 and J is TRBJ1-5; no reliable D call. There are 11 residues in the CDR3. V lost 5 bases, J lost 4 bases, and 3 bases lay in between. From germline, CDR1 is MNHEY and CDR2 SVGEGT. CDR3 sequence: CASSDNQPQHF. CDR3 bases: TGTGCCAGCAGTGATAATCAGCCCCAGCATTTT.

This chain connects TRBV11-2 to TRBJ1-2; the match to TRBD1 covers 10 bases. The V and J ends lost 3 bases and 2 bases, in that order; junction bases with no gene match: 3. Germline V lookup: CDR1 SGHAT, CDR2 FQNNGV. The CDR3 sequence is 15 residues long. The CDR3 coding sequence is TGTGCCAGCAGCTTCCCGGGACAGGGGAACTATGGCTACACCTTC. It is translated as CASSFPGQGNYGYTF. Based on the CDR3 plus reference TRBV11-2 and TRBJ1-2, the full variable domain is EAGVAQSPRYKIIEKRQSVAFWCNPISGHATLYWYQQILGQGPKLLIQFQNNGVVDDSQLPKDRFSAERLKGVDSTLKIQPAKLEDSAVYLCASSFPGQGNYGYTFGSGTRLTVV.

V usage is TRBV6-5 and J usage is TRBJ1-5, with D hard to call. V lost 2 bases and J 5 bases, leaving 7 bases between the germline ends. The length of the CDR3 is 13 residues. CDR1 and CDR2 (germline): MNHEY, SVGAGI. CDR3 nucleotides: TGTGCCAGCAGTTACAATTGGGATCAGCCCCAGCATTTT. Amino acids: CASSYNWDQPQHF.

The chain couples TRBV18 to TRBJ1-6; 8 nucleotides agree with TRBD1. CDR3 length: 15 residues. The V segment lost 1 base and the J segment 5 bases; nucleotides outside the gene matches: 1. Germline V lookup: CDR1 KGHSH, CDR2 LQKENI. CDR3 in amino acids: CASSPQQGDNSPLHF. The DNA for the CDR3 is TGTGCCAGCTCACCACAACAGGGGGATAATTCACCCCTCCACTTT.

The genes are TRBV19 and TRBJ1-2; 8 bases agree with TRBD1. Trimming cost V 5 bases and J 6 bases; bases outside gene matches: 5. CDR3 size: 13 residues. Germline V CDR1 and CDR2: LNHDA, SQIVND (reference sequence). For the CDR3, the DNA is TGTGCCAGTAGTCCGGACAGGGTGGATGGCTACACCTTC. Protein product: CASSPDRVDGYTF.

The V call is TRBV2, the J call TRBJ2-2; 7 bases line up with TRBD1. CDR1 is SNHLY and CDR2 is FYNNEI in the germline V gene. The CDR3 loop spans 15 amino acids. The junction had 4 bases not matched to a gene; V was cut back by 6 bases and J by 0 bases. CDR3 sequence reads: CASRGQSANTGELFF. As DNA, the CDR3 is TGTGCCAGCAGGGGACAGAGCGCGAACACCGGGGAGCTGTTTTTT.

This clone has just a few counts. The V call is TRBV4-2, the J call TRBJ1-2, with D possibly matching TRBD1 (5 bases). V was clipped by 0 bases and J by 2 bases, with 13 bases between them. The CDR3 spans 16 residues. CDR1 and CDR2 (germline): LGHNA, YNFKEQ. The CDR3 coding sequence is TGTGCCAGCAGCCAAGAGGGGGGAATGATAAACTATGGCTACACCTTC. Residues: CASSQEGGMINYGYTF.

The rearrangement links TRBV25-1 to TRBJ1-2, with no clear D. The CDR3 is 14 residues long. Germline-derived CDR1 and CDR2 are MGHDK and SYGVNS. The germline V and J ends were trimmed by 1 base and 1 base, with 7 bases remaining between them. The CDR3 loop reads CASSEWEVNYGYTF. CDR3 nucleotide sequence: TGTGCCAGCAGTGAATGGGAGGTTAACTATGGCTACACCTTC.

The V and J genes are TRBV27 and TRBJ1-4; 7 positions match TRBD1. The CDR3 consists of 14 residues. Germline loops: CDR1 MNHEY, CDR2 SMNVEV (reference sequence). V shed 4 bases and J 2 bases; nucleotides not matched to a gene: 1. In DNA form, the CDR3 reads TGTGCCAGCAGTTGGACAGGCACTAATGAAAAACTGTTTTTT. Amino acid sequence: CASSWTGTNEKLFF.

The V call is TRBV19, the J call TRBJ2-1; D may be TRBD2 (7 bases). The CDR3 runs to 15 residues. Trimming stripped 8 bases from V and 5 bases from J, with 19 bases between. Germline lookup yields CDR1 LNHDA and CDR2 SQIVND (reference sequence). This chain's CDR3 is CASQGGGTYNNEQFF. The CDR3 DNA reads as TGTGCCAGTCAAGGGGGAGGGACATACAACAATGAGCAGTTCTTC.

This sequence joins TRBV5-1 and TRBJ2-5; TRBD2 might be the D (6 bases). There are 14 residues in the CDR3. Germline V lookup: CDR1 SGHRS, CDR2 YFSETQ. Trimming pared 4 bases from V and 4 bases from J, leaving 14 bases between. CDR3 DNA: TGCGCCAGCAGCCCCCGGGTGGGGGGAGAGACCCAGTACTTC. Its protein product is CASSPRVGGETQYF.

J is TRBJ1-5 and V is TRBV19, with 9 bases matching TRBD1. Looked up from germline, CDR1 is LNHDA and CDR2 is SQIVND (reference sequence). The CDR3 is 16 amino acids. V was clipped by 3 bases and J by 7 bases; unmatched bases: 10. The DNA of the CDR3 is TGTGCCAGTAGTATCGGGACAGGGACATTCACCCAGCCCCAGCATTTT. It translates to CASSIGTGTFTQPQHF.

J is TRBJ1-1 and V is TRBV5-1, with 9 bases lining up with TRBD1. This CDR3 has 14 residues. V lost 2 bases and J lost 4; bases outside the gene matches: 3. The V gene's germline CDR1 is SGHRS and CDR2 YFSETQ. CDR3 amino acids: CASSFGTGSTEAFF. The CDR3 region has the DNA TGCGCCAGCAGCTTCGGGACAGGGAGCACTGAAGCTTTCTTT.

The CDR3 nucleotides are TGCGCCAGCAGCTTGGGAGGGACAGAAATATACAATGAGCAGTTCTTC. Translating it yields CASSLGGTEIYNEQFF. This rearrangement joins TRBV5-1 to TRBJ2-1, with TRBD1 matching 7 bases. V shed 0 bases, J shed 4 bases, and the junction held 7 bases outside the gene matches. Germline V gene sequence: CDR1 SGHRS, CDR2 YFSETQ. There are 16 residues in the CDR3. Based on the CDR3 plus reference TRBV5-1 and TRBJ2-1, the full variable domain is KAGVTQTPRYLIKTRGQQVTLSCSPISGHRSVSWYQQTPGQGLQFLFEYFSETQRNKGNFPGRFSGRQFSNSRSEMNVSTLELGDSALYLCASSLGGTEIYNEQFFGPGTRLTVL.

This chain connects TRBV29-1 to TRBJ1-2; D unclear. This CDR3 is built from 12 residues. Deletions cut 2 bases from V and 4 bases from J, with 8 bases between. Germline CDR1 reads SQVTM; CDR2 reads ANQGSEA. The CDR3, as DNA: TGCAGCGTTGAACAGGCGATCTATGGCTACACCTTC. It translates to CSVEQAIYGYTF.

The rearrangement joins TRBV5-4 to TRBJ2-3; the D call may be TRBD1 or TRBD2 (6 bases each). Germline V lookup: CDR1 SGHNT, CDR2 YYREEE (reference sequence). The CDR3 extends over 15 amino acids. Trimming left V 2 bases short and J 6 bases short, with 16 bases between. CDR3 sequence (DNA): TGTGCCAGCAGCTTAAGGGGGGCCCGGTGGGATACGCAGTATTTT. Translated: CASSLRGARWDTQYF.

The V and J genes are TRBV5-4 and TRBJ2-2; TRBD1 matches at 9 bases. V was pared by 4 bases and J by 5 bases, with 3 bases of the junction left unmatched. This CDR3 contains 14 residues. From germline, CDR1 is SGHNT and CDR2 YYREEE (reference sequence). The CDR3 region is CASSKGQGTGELFF. The CDR3 DNA reads TGTGCCAGCAGCAAGGGACAGGGTACCGGGGAGCTGTTTTTT.